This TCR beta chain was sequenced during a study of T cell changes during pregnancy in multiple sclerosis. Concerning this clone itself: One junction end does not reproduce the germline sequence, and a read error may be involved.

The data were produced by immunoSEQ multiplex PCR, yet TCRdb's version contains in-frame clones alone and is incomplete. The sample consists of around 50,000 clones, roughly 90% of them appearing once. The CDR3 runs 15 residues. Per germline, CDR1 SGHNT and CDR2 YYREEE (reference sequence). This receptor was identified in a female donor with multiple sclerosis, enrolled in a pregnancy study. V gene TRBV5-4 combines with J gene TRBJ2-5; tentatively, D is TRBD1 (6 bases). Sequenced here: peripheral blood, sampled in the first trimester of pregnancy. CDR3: CASSDDGQKGVPKNF. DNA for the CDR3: TGTGCCAGCAGCGATGACGGACAGAAAGGGGTTCCCAAGAACTTC.